This T cell receptor beta chain was recorded in a study of spatial heterogeneity in lung cancer. This clonotype was seen at least ten times. Its cognate antigen is unknown. Study results and limitations: The study found that expanded intratumoral alpha and beta TCR counts tracked tumor mutation counts.

The V segment lost 4 bases and the J segment 4 bases; nucleotides outside the gene matches: 6. The CDR3 is 16 amino acids. CDR1 is ENHRY and CDR2 is SYGVKD in the germline V gene. Stated time point: sample taken at primary tumor resection. TCR cDNA molecules were tagged individually, and each one carried a unique molecular identifier. TCRdb used MiXCR to reprocess the 5' RACE reads, holding one entry per CDR3 protein. The sample has about 5,100 distinct CDR3 sequences; roughly 7% are singletons. The chain employs TRBV10-3 and TRBJ2-7, with 14 bases aligning to TRBD2. The source was lung tumor tissue, collected at surgery. The TCR originated in a male donor with early-stage non-small cell lung cancer. The CDR3, as DNA: TGTGCCATCAGTGCCTCGGGACTAGCGGGGGTGTACGAGCAGTACTTC. It translates to CAISASGLAGVYEQYF.